These 32 T cell receptor beta chains were sequenced from one sample in a study of T cell responses to AZD1222 COVID-19 vaccine (dated by TCRdb to 2020 to 2023). Preparation of the library involved the immunoSEQ multiplex PCR assay. TCRdb took over this immuneACCESS table, retaining in-frame rearrangements with V and J assigned. Such tables are incomplete; in checked studies, under half of the missing clones stem from an unresolved V gene, and the remainder is unexplained. This sample holds some 120,000 clones; roughly 85% were observed only once. The ten biggest clones cover roughly 20% of the sample. The time point tag for this specimen amounts to: baseline before first vaccination. The treatment or condition label for this specimen denotes: meningococcal conjugate vaccine given as trial control. Source: peripheral blood, taken on day 0 of MenACWY control vaccination. Every receptor here comes from an adult in good health.

CDR3 residues: CASKMQKSYGYTF. In nucleotides, the CDR3 is TGTGCCAGCAAGATGCAGAAGTCGTATGGCTACACCTTC. This sequence joins TRBV5-4 and TRBJ1-2; no definite D call. The CDR3 has 13 residues. Germline lookup yields CDR1 SGHNT and CDR2 YYREEE (reference sequence). The V end was cut by 6 bases, the J end by 5 bases, with 14 bases between.

V usage is TRBV6-5 and J usage is TRBJ2-7, with D perhaps TRBD1 or TRBD2 (5 bases each). This CDR3 is built from 15 residues. V gave up 5 bases and J gave up 0 bases, with 14 bases separating them. Per the germline V gene, CDR1 is MNHEY and CDR2 is SVGAGI. CDR3 nucleotides: TGTGCCAGCAGTCGGGACCGGACCGGCTCCTACGAGCAGTACTTC. This sequence encodes CASSRDRTGSYEQYF.

The V gene is TRBV11-3, the J gene TRBJ2-3, with D possibly TRBD2 on 5 matching bases. There are 16 residues in the CDR3. V lost 4 bases, J lost 1 base, and 15 bases lay in between. CDR1 SGHNT and CDR2 YENEEA come from the germline V gene. CDR3 loop: CASSSRGGLGTDTQYF. CDR3 coding DNA: TGTGCCAGCAGCTCAAGAGGCGGACTGGGCACAGATACGCAGTATTTT.

The chain links TRBV11-3 to TRBJ2-2, with 8 bases lining up with TRBD1. This CDR3 has 17 amino acids. J was trimmed by 4 bases and V by 2 bases; bases with no gene match: 9. Germline V gene lookup returns CDR1 SGHNT and CDR2 YENEEA. The CDR3 DNA follows: TGTGCCAGCAGCTTATCTTTGGCAGGGGGCCGCACCGGGGAGCTGTTTTTT. It yields the protein CASSLSLAGGRTGELFF.

The V and J genes are TRBV3-1 (or the pseudogene TRBV3-2) and TRBJ1-2; the match to TRBD1 covers 8 bases. Germline CDR1 and CDR2: LGHDT and YNNKEL (reference sequence). CDR3 length: 16 residues. V lost 1 base and J lost 2; bases outside the gene matches: 6. The CDR3 coding sequence is TGTGCCAGCAGCCAAGGGACAGGGTTAAGGAACTATGGCTACACCTTC. This encodes CASSQGTGLRNYGYTF.

The rearrangement uses TRBV28 and TRBJ1-6, with 8 positions matching TRBD1. The CDR3 has 15 residues. Trimming took 9 bases from V and 5 from J; bases not matched to a gene: 9. Per germline, CDR1 MDHEN and CDR2 SYDVKM. CDR3 DNA sequence: TGTGCCAGTCCGCCCCACAGGGGGGATAATTCACCCCTCCACTTT. It is translated as CASPPHRGDNSPLHF.

This rearrangement joins TRBV28 to TRBJ1-2; D possibly corresponds to TRBD1 (6 bases). V was clipped by 8 bases and J by 5 bases, with 15 bases between them. Germline CDR1 MDHEN, CDR2 SYDVKM. The CDR3 consists of 13 residues. CDR3: CASLKGTIYGYTF. CDR3 in DNA: TGTGCCAGCCTCAAGGGGACAATTTATGGCTACACCTTC.

J is TRBJ2-2 and V is TRBV27; the match to TRBD2 covers 11 bases. The CDR3 length is 17 residues. The germline V gene has CDR1 MNHEY and CDR2 SMNVEV (reference sequence). The V segment lost 7 bases and the J segment 5 bases; nucleotides outside the gene matches: 12. The CDR3 sequence is CASTRGVAGGRTGELFF. For the CDR3, the DNA is TGTGCCAGCACCCGAGGGGTAGCGGGAGGGCGAACCGGGGAGCTGTTTTTT.

V and J are TRBV7-9 and TRBJ1-1; D is possibly TRBD1 (6 bases). V was shortened by 5 bases and J by 4 bases, with 17 bases between the two germline ends. Germline assignment: CDR1 SEHNR and CDR2 FQNEAQ (reference sequence). The CDR3 loop spans 15 amino acids. The CDR3 loop reads CASSRPGAPSTEAFF. CDR3 sequence (DNA): TGTGCCAGCAGCCGACCGGGGGCCCCTTCCACTGAAGCTTTCTTT.

The chain recombines TRBV28 with TRBJ1-2; 9 bases match TRBD1. V lost 2 bases to trimming and J lost 5 bases; unmatched junction nucleotides: 3. This CDR3 is 14 amino acids long. Looked up from germline, CDR1 is MDHEN and CDR2 is SYDVKM. The CDR3 DNA reads as TGTGCCAGCAGTTTAGTAGGACAGGGGTATGGCTACACCTTC. This gives the protein CASSLVGQGYGYTF.

J is TRBJ1-1 and V is TRBV3-1 (or the pseudogene TRBV3-2), with no clear D. This CDR3 has 15 amino acids. Between the trimmed V and J ends, which lost 5 bases and 4 bases, there was a span of 17 bases. CDR1 is LGHDT and CDR2 is YNNKEL in the germline V gene (reference sequence). CDR3 sequence (DNA): TGTGCCAGCAGCGAACGCGAGGGCCGCAGCACTGAAGCTTTCTTT. Its translation is CASSEREGRSTEAFF.

The chain has TRBV5-6 and TRBJ1-5, with D uncertain. V lost 3 bases to trimming and J lost 4 bases, with 8 bases between them. The V gene's germline CDR1 is SGHDT and CDR2 YYEEEE. This CDR3 region has 13 residues. CDR3: CASSSRWNQPQHF. In nucleotides, the CDR3 is TGTGCCAGCAGCTCGAGGTGGAATCAGCCCCAGCATTTT.

This clone has a single count. This CDR3 is also generated by other DNA sequences in the sample. The chain employs TRBV30 and TRBJ1-3; D might be TRBD1 (5 bases). V was shortened by 5 bases and J by 8 bases, with 10 bases between the two germline ends. Germline CDR1 GTSNPN, CDR2 SVGIG (reference sequence). The length of the CDR3 is 11 residues. The CDR3 spells CAWARGDTIYF. The DNA of the CDR3 is TGTGCCTGGGCTCGGGGGGACACCATATATTTT.

The chain uses TRBV29-1 and TRBJ1-2, with no clear D. The CDR3 totals 13 residues. Germline V lookup: CDR1 SQVTM, CDR2 ANQGSEA. V lost 2 bases, J lost 2 bases, and 9 bases lay in between. Written as DNA, the CDR3 is TGCAGCGTTGAAAACAAGGCCAACTATGGCTACACCTTC. Its translation: CSVENKANYGYTF. Filled out from reference TRBV29-1 and TRBJ1-2, the complete variable domain reads SAVISQKPSRDICQRGTSLTIQCQVDSQVTMMFWYRQQPGQSLTLIATANQGSEATYESGFVIDKFPISRPNLTFSTLTVSNMSPEDSSIYLCSVENKANYGYTFGSGTRLTVV.

The rearrangement uses TRBV29-1 and TRBJ2-1, with 7 positions matching TRBD2. Per germline, CDR1 SQVTM and CDR2 ANQGSEA. Losses at the gene ends were 1 base for V and 1 base for J; bases not matched to a gene: 13. The CDR3 sequence is 18 residues long. The CDR3 nucleotides read TGCAGCGTTGAAGGGTCTAGCGCGGGAGTGAAATCCTACAATGAGCAGTTCTTC. It specifies CSVEGSSAGVKSYNEQFF.

This chain links TRBV28 with TRBJ2-2; no clear D. This CDR3 comprises 16 residues. V was cut by 5 bases and J by 3 bases, with 16 bases left in between. The germline V gene has CDR1 MDHEN and CDR2 SYDVKM. CDR3: CASSQVSLPDTGELFF. As DNA, the CDR3 is TGTGCCAGCAGTCAGGTTAGTTTACCTGACACCGGGGAGCTGTTTTTT.

The chain joins TRBV30 to TRBJ1-6; unclear D gene. CDR3 length: 15 residues. Trimming stripped 0 bases from V and 10 bases from J, with 16 bases between. Germline V CDR1 and CDR2: GTSNPN, SVGIG (reference sequence). This CDR3 reads CAWSVLEGSTSPLHF. CDR3 sequence (DNA): TGTGCCTGGAGTGTACTGGAGGGAAGTACATCACCCCTCCACTTT.

V is TRBV15 and J is TRBJ1-5, with 7 nucleotides matching TRBD1. This CDR3 is 19 amino acids long. Germline V gives CDR1 LNHNV, CDR2 YYDKDF (reference sequence). Unmatched junction bases numbered 17, after V lost 2 bases and J lost 4 bases. CDR3 sequence reads: CATSRRGGQANGPNQPQHF. The CDR3 coding sequence is TGTGCCACCAGCAGACGAGGAGGACAGGCTAACGGCCCGAATCAGCCCCAGCATTTT. Combining the CDR3 with reference TRBV15 and TRBJ1-5 gives the whole variable domain DAMVIQNPRYQVTQFGKPVTLSCSQTLNHNVMYWYQQKSSQAPKLLFHYYDKDFNNEADTPDNFQSRRPNTSFCFLDIRSPGLGDTAMYLCATSRRGGQANGPNQPQHFGDGTRLSIL.

The rearrangement joins TRBV5-6 to TRBJ2-1; D call uncertain. Per germline, CDR1 SGHDT and CDR2 YYEEEE. V lost 1 base to trimming and J lost 2 bases, with 10 bases between them. The CDR3 is 15 amino acids. The DNA of the CDR3 is TGTGCCAGCAGCTTGTTACGTGAAACCTACAATGAGCAGTTCTTC. Encoded protein: CASSLLRETYNEQFF.

This chain connects TRBV2 to TRBJ1-2; no reliable D call. V shed 0 bases and J shed 3 bases, with 11 bases lying between them. The germline V gene encodes CDR1 SNHLY and CDR2 FYNNEI. The CDR3 totals 15 residues. The CDR3 sequence is CASSEAWSTDYGYTF. CDR3 bases: TGTGCCAGCAGTGAAGCATGGTCAACCGACTATGGCTACACCTTC.

This clone has a handful of counts. This chain connects TRBV7-6 to TRBJ2-7; TRBD1 aligns across 7 bases. This CDR3 has 15 residues. Trimming took 1 base from V and 2 from J; bases not matched to a gene: 5. Germline-derived CDR1 and CDR2 are SGHVS and FNYEAQ. The CDR3 DNA follows: TGTGCCAGCAGCTTAGGGGCAGGGGGACCCTACGAGCAGTACTTC. Its translation is CASSLGAGGPYEQYF.

V gene TRBV28 combines with J gene TRBJ2-7, with 8 positions matching TRBD2. V trimming: 0 bases; J trimming: 7 bases; junction bases outside the gene matches: 11. Looked up from germline, CDR1 is MDHEN and CDR2 is SYDVKM. The CDR3 extends over 16 amino acids. The CDR3 DNA follows: TGTGCCAGCAGTTTATGGAGCGGGAGTCATCGTTGGGAGCAGTACTTC. As protein: CASSLWSGSHRWEQYF.

This rearrangement joins TRBV14 to TRBJ2-1; TRBD2 matches 8 bases. The CDR3 has 15 residues. Germline CDR1 is SGHDN and CDR2 is FVKESK. Trimming removed 3 bases from V and 8 bases from J; junction bases left unmatched: 9. CDR3 nucleotide sequence: TGTGCCAGCAGCCATATGTGGCGGGAGGCTTATGAGCAGTTCTTC. It codes for CASSHMWREAYEQFF.

The V and J genes are TRBV5-5 and TRBJ1-4; D not resolved. This CDR3 has 14 amino acids. V was pared by 7 bases and J by 4 bases, with 14 bases between. Germline V lookup: CDR1 SGHKS, CDR2 YYEKEE (reference sequence). CDR3 nucleotide sequence: TGTGCCAGCTCGAGGGCGATCCTTAATGAAAAACTGTTTTTT. This translates into CASSRAILNEKLFF.

The V call is TRBV18, the J call TRBJ2-3; 7 positions agree with TRBD1. The CDR3 has 17 amino acids. The germline V gene has CDR1 KGHSH and CDR2 LQKENI. V was pared by 3 bases and J by 4 bases, with 13 bases of the junction left unmatched. The CDR3 DNA sequence: TGTGCCAGCTCACCTATATTCTCCCCAGGGGGAGCAGATACGCAGTATTTT. Its protein product is CASSPIFSPGGADTQYF.

V gene TRBV6-5 combines with J gene TRBJ1-1; weak D call: TRBD1 (6 bases). V lost 3 bases to trimming and J lost 6 bases, with 20 bases between them. Germline CDR1 reads MNHEY; CDR2 reads SVGAGI. CDR3 length: 16 amino acids. The CDR3 sequence is CASSYTAIGGLAEAFF. CDR3 nucleotides: TGTGCCAGCAGTTATACCGCAATAGGGGGACTAGCTGAAGCTTTCTTT.

The chain employs TRBV7-9 and TRBJ2-2, with a weak D call TRBD2 (6 bases). V was clipped by 4 bases and J by 4 bases, with 13 bases between them. CDR1 SEHNR and CDR2 FQNEAQ come from the germline V gene (reference sequence). This CDR3 region has 15 residues. DNA for the CDR3: TGTGCCAGCAGCTCCCTGGCGGGGACCACCGGGGAGCTGTTTTTT. Protein product: CASSSLAGTTGELFF.

The chain has TRBV28 and TRBJ1-5; TRBD1 might be the D (5 bases). The CDR3 has 15 residues. Germline V gene sequence: CDR1 MDHEN, CDR2 SYDVKM. V dropped 6 bases and J dropped 7 bases, with 19 bases sitting between them. CDR3 in DNA: TGTGCCAGCAGCTCCTACGGGGGACGGGGCCAGCCCCAGCATTTT. Its protein is CASSSYGGRGQPQHF.

The V gene is TRBV3-1 (or the pseudogene TRBV3-2), the J gene TRBJ1-2; 9 nucleotides agree with TRBD1. V shed 2 bases and J 7 bases; nucleotides not matched to a gene: 20. The length of the CDR3 is 19 residues. Germline V gene sequence: CDR1 LGHDT, CDR2 YNNKEL (reference sequence). The CDR3 is CASSQRGGNRDRVISGYTF. The DNA of the CDR3 is TGTGCCAGCAGCCAACGAGGAGGGAACCGGGACAGGGTAATAAGTGGCTACACCTTC.

This clone was picked up a small number of times. The V call is TRBV6-5, the J call TRBJ1-1; D unclear. The CDR3 runs 13 residues. Trimming left V 6 bases short and J 0 bases short, with 8 bases between. Germline V gene lookup returns CDR1 MNHEY and CDR2 SVGAGI. This chain's CDR3 is CASRRVVNTEAFF. The CDR3 nucleotides are TGTGCCAGCAGGAGGGTGGTGAACACTGAAGCTTTCTTT.

This clone was observed a single time. J is TRBJ1-2 and V is TRBV11-2, with D unclear. CDR1 is SGHAT and CDR2 is FQNNGV in the germline V gene. V was trimmed by 5 bases and J by 5 bases, leaving 12 bases between them. This CDR3 comprises 13 residues. The CDR3 DNA sequence: TGTGCCAGCAGCCCCATAGCGGCTTATGGCTACACCTTC. Protein product: CASSPIAAYGYTF.

This chain uses TRBV7-9 with TRBJ2-7; the match to TRBD1 covers 9 bases. The CDR3 length is 15 residues. CDR1 SEHNR and CDR2 FQNEAQ come from the germline V gene (reference sequence). Trimming took 5 bases from V and 3 from J; bases not matched to a gene: 8. CDR3 sequence reads: CASSPGTGKIYEQYF. The CDR3, as DNA: TGTGCCAGCAGCCCAGGGACAGGGAAAATCTACGAGCAGTACTTC.